Listed below are T cell receptor beta chains from one sample, sequenced in a study of T cell responses to AZD1222 COVID-19 vaccine. TCRdb keeps only in-frame clones here, not all; method: immunoSEQ multiplex PCR. Found here are under 100,000 clones, about 90% of them singletons; the top ten hold around 17%. The specimen was peripheral blood, collected on day 0 of AZD1222 vaccination. These receptors were collected from an adult in good health. Both conserved end residues are part of each CDR3. Each record gives: clone size, V gene, D gene, J gene, CDR3 DNA, CDR3 protein. A D gene is named only where the DNA matches it firmly. Rows give clone size only sometimes, using once, few, many, or a class for an expanded clone.

-	TRBV29-1	TRBD1	TRBJ2-7	TGCAGCGTTGGGGACAGCGGCTACGAGCAGTACTTC	CSVGDSGYEQYF
-	TRBV4-2	TRBD1	TRBJ1-6	TGTGCCAGCAGTCCGAGTAACCCGGGACAGGGTTCTCCACCCCTCCACTTT	CASSPSNPGQGSPPLHF
-	TRBV6-5	-	TRBJ2-2	TGTGCCAGCAGTTACAGATCCCCCGGGGAGCTGTTTTTT	CASSYRSPGELFF
-	TRBV27	-	TRBJ1-6	TGTGCCAGCAGTTTGGCGGGACGCGGAAATTCACCCCTCCACTTT	CASSLAGRGNSPLHF
-	TRBV28	-	TRBJ1-4	TGTGCCAGCAGGCCCACAGCTTATATTGAAAAACTGTTTTTT	CASRPTAYIEKLFF
-	TRBV6-5	-	TRBJ1-5	TGTGCCAGCAGTTACGCAGCCGTCAATCAGCCCCAGCATTTT	CASSYAAVNQPQHF
-	TRBV2	-	TRBJ2-1	TGTGCCAGCAGCAACAACCGGGAGTCGGTTCTGTTCTTC	CASSNNRESVLFF
once	TRBV3-1/TRBV3-2	-	TRBJ1-6	TGTGCCAGCAGCCAAGCCGGAAAGGGTTCGAATTCACCCCTCCACTTT	CASSQAGKGSNSPLHF
-	TRBV2	-	TRBJ1-6	TGTGCCAGCAGTGAAGGGCAAACCTATAATTCACCCCTCCACTTT	CASSEGQTYNSPLHF
few	TRBV2	-	TRBJ2-2	TGTGCCAGCAGGGTGGGCCCCCCTAGCACCGGGGAGCTGTTTTTT	CASRVGPPSTGELFF
few	TRBV9	TRBD2	TRBJ2-3	TGTGCCAGCAGCGTCGGGACTACAGAGCTGAATACGCAGTATTTT	CASSVGTTELNTQYF
-	TRBV19	-	TRBJ1-6	TGTGCCAGTATGAACAGTCGAGATTCACCCCTCCACTTT	CASMNSRDSPLHF
-	TRBV5-1	TRBD2	TRBJ2-3	TGCGCCAGCAGCACGGGGACTAGCGGGAGTGGAGATACGCAGTATTTT	CASSTGTSGSGDTQYF
-	TRBV7-9	-	TRBJ1-1	TGTGCCAGCAGCTTAGAACAAGGGACTGAAGCTTTCTTT	CASSLEQGTEAFF
-	TRBV7-3	-	TRBJ2-3	TGTGCCAGCAGCGTCAGGGGAATCGCAGATACGCAGTATTTT	CASSVRGIADTQYF
-	TRBV6-5	-	TRBJ1-4	TGTGCCAGCAGCGGACAGTCTCCAAATGAAAAACTGTTTTTT	CASSGQSPNEKLFF
-	TRBV19	-	TRBJ1-5	TGTGCCAGCCGTACGACCCGGGGGGATAGGCGTCAGCCCCAGCATTTT	CASRTTRGDRRQPQHF
-	TRBV3-1/TRBV3-2	-	TRBJ1-4	TGTGCCAGCAGCCAACATGGCGAAAAACTGTTTTTT	CASSQHGEKLFF
-	TRBV27	-	TRBJ1-1	TGTGCCAGCAGTTTACTTTGGGAGAGGGGGACAACGGGGCTCACTGAAGCTTTCTTT	CASSLLWERGTTGLTEAFF
few	TRBV30	-	TRBJ1-3	TGTGCCTGGAGACTTTGGGGCTCTGGAAACACCATATATTTT	CAWRLWGSGNTIYF
-	TRBV27	-	TRBJ2-1	TGTGCCAGCAGTTTCCGGGACACTAACAATGAGCAGTTCTTC	CASSFRDTNNEQFF
once	TRBV5-1	TRBD2	TRBJ2-3	TGCGCCAGCAGCTTGGAGCCTAGCGGGACCTCGGATACGCAGTATTTT	CASSLEPSGTSDTQYF
-	TRBV28	-	TRBJ1-1	TGTGCCAGCCAAGGACTAGACACTGAAGCTTTCTTT	CASQGLDTEAFF
-	TRBV9	-	TRBJ2-2	TGTGCCAGCAGCGTAGGGGGTTCTGGGGAGCTGTTTTTT	CASSVGGSGELFF